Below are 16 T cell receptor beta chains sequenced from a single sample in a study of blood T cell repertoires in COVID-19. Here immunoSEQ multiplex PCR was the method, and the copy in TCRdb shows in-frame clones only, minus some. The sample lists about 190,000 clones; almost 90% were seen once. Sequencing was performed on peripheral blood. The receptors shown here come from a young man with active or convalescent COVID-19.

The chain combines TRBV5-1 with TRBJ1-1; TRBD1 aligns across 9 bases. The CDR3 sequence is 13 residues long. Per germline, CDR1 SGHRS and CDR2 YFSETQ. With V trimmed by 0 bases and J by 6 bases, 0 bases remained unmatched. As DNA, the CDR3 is TGCGCCAGCAGCTTGGGACAGGGGGCTGAAGCTTTCTTT. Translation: CASSLGQGAEAFF.

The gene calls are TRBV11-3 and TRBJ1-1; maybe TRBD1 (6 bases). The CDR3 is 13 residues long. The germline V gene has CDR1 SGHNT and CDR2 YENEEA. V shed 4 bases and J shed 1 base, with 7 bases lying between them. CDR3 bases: TGTGCCAGCAGCTCGGGACAGAACACTGAAGCTTTCTTT. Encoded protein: CASSSGQNTEAFF.

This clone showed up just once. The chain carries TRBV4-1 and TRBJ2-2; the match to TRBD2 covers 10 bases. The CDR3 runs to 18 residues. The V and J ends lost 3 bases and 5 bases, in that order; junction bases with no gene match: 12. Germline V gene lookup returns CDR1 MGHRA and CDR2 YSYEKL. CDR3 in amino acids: CASSHELAGSLGTGELFF. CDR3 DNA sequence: TGCGCCAGCAGCCATGAACTAGCGGGAAGCCTGGGTACCGGGGAGCTGTTTTTT.

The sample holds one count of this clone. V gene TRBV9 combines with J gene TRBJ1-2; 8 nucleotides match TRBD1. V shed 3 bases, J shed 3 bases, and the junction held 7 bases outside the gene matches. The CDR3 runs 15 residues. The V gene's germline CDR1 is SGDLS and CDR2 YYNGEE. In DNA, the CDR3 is TGTGCCAGCAGCGCCGGGACAGGAGAGCACTATGGCTACACCTTC. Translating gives CASSAGTGEHYGYTF.

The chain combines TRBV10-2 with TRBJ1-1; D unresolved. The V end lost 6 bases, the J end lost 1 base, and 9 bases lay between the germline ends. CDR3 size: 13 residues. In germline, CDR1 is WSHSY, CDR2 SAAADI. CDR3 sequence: CASRGAGNTEAFF. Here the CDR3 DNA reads TGCGCCAGCAGGGGAGCGGGGAACACTGAAGCTTTCTTT.

The CDR3 coding sequence is TGTGCCAGCAGCTTAGTGGACAACCAAGAGACCCAGTACTTC. Amino acid sequence: CASSLVDNQETQYF. The chain has TRBV7-9 and TRBJ2-5, with D perhaps matching TRBD1 (5 bases). The CDR3 sequence is 14 residues long. V was shortened by 1 base and J by 0 bases, with 6 bases between the two germline ends. The germline CDR1 and CDR2 sequences are SEHNR and FQNEAQ (reference sequence).

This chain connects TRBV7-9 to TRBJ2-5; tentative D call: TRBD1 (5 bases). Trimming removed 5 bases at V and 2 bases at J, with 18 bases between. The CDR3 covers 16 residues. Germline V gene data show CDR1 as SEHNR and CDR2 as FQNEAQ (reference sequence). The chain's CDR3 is CASSAWVTGPQETQYF. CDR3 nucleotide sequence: TGTGCCAGCAGCGCCTGGGTCACAGGACCTCAAGAGACCCAGTACTTC. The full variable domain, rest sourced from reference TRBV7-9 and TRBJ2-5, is DTGVSQNPRHKITKRGQNVTFRCDPISEHNRLYWYRQTLGQGPEFLTYFQNEAQLEKSRLLSDRFSAERPKGSFSTLEIQRTEQGDSAMYLCASSAWVTGPQETQYFGPGTRLLVL.

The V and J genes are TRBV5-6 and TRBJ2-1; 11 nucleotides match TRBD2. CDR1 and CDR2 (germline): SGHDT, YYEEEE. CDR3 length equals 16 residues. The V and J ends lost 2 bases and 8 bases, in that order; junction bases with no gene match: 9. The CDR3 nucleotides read TGTGCCAGCAGCTTCGGGACTAGCGGTAAGATCTATGAGCAGTTCTTC. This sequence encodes CASSFGTSGKIYEQFF.

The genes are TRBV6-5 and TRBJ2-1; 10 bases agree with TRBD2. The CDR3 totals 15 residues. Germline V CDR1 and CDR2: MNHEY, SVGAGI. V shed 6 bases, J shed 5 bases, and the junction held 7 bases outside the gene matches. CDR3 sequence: CASSLSGGADNEQFF. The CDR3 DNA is TGTGCCAGCAGCCTCAGCGGGGGGGCAGACAATGAGCAGTTCTTC.

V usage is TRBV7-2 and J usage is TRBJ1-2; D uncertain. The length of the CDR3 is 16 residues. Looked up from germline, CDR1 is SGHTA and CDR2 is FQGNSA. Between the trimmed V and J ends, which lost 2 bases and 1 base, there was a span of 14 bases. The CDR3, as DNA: TGTGCCAGCAGCTTATTTTCCGCACAGAATAACTATGGCTACACCTTC. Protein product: CASSLFSAQNNYGYTF.

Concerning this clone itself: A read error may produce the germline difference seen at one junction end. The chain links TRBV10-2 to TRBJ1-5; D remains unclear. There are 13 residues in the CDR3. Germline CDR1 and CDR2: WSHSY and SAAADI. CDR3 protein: CASRGSSYQPQHF. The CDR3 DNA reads TGCGCCAGCAGAGGGAGTAGCTATCAGCCCCAGCATTTT.

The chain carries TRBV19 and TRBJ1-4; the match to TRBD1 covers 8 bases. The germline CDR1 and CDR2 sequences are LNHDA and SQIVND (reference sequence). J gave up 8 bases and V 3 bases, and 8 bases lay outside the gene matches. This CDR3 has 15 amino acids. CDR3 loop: CASSIQGAGIEKLFF. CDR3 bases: TGTGCCAGTAGTATTCAGGGGGCGGGAATCGAAAAACTGTTTTTT.

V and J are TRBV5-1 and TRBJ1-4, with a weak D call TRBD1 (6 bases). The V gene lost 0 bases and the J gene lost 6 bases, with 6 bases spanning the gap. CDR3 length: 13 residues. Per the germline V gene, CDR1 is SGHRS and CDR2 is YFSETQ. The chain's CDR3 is CASSLDRDEKLFF. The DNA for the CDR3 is TGCGCCAGCAGCTTGGACAGGGATGAAAAACTGTTTTTT. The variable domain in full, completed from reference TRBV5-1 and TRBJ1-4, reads KAGVTQTPRYLIKTRGQQVTLSCSPISGHRSVSWYQQTPGQGLQFLFEYFSETQRNKGNFPGRFSGRQFSNSRSEMNVSTLELGDSALYLCASSLDRDEKLFFGSGTQLSVL.

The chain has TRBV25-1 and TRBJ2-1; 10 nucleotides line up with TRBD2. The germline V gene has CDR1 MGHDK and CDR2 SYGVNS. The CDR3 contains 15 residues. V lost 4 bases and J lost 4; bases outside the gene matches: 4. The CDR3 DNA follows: TGTGCCAGCAGTGGCCCGGGACTAGCGTACAATGAGCAGTTCTTC. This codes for CASSGPGLAYNEQFF.

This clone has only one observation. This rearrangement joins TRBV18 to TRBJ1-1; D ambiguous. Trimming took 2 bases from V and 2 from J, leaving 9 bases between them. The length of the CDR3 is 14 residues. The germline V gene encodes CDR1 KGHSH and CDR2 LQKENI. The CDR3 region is CASSPSGSNTEAFF. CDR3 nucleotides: TGTGCCAGCTCACCATCCGGGAGTAACACTGAAGCTTTCTTT.

CDR3 nucleotide sequence: TGTGCCTGGACCCTGATCGAGGGCTCAGGAGGCTACACCTTC. Its translation: CAWTLIEGSGGYTF. The chain is built from TRBV30 and TRBJ1-2; D remains unclear. Germline lookup yields CDR1 GTSNPN and CDR2 SVGIG (reference sequence). This CDR3 comprises 14 residues. Trimming removed 4 bases at V and 8 bases at J, with 20 bases between.